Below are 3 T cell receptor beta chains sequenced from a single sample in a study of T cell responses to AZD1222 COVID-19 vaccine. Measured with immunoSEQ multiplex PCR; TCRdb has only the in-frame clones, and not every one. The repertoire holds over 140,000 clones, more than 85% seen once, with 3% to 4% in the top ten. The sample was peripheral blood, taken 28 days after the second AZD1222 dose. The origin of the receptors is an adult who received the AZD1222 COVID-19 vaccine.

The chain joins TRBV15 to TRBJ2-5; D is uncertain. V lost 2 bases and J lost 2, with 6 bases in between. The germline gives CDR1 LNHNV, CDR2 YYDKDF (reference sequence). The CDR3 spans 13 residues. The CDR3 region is CATSRHQQETQYF. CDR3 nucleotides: TGTGCCACCAGCAGACACCAACAAGAGACCCAGTACTTC. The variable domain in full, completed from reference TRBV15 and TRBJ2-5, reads DAMVIQNPRYQVTQFGKPVTLSCSQTLNHNVMYWYQQKSSQAPKLLFHYYDKDFNNEADTPDNFQSRRPNTSFCFLDIRSPGLGDTAMYLCATSRHQQETQYFGPGTRLLVL.

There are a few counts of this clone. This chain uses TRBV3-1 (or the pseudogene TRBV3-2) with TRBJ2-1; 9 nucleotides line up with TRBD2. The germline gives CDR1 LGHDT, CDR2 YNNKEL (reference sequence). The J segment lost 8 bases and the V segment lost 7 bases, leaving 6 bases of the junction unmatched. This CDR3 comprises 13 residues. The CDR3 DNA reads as TGTGCCAGCACGGCGGGAGGGAGGTATGAGCAGTTCTTC. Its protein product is CASTAGGRYEQFF.

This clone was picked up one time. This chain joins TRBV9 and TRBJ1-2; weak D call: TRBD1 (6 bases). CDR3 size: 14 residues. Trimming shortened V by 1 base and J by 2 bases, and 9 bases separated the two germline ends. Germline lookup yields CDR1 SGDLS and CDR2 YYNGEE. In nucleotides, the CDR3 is TGTGCCAGCAGCGTATCGGGGGCAAACTATGGCTACACCTTC. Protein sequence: CASSVSGANYGYTF.